This TCR beta chain was retrieved from a study of T cells in AML relapse after transplant (dated by TCRdb to about 2019). With regard to the full study: In patients given allogeneic HSCT for myeloid malignancy, this retrospective study looked at bone marrow T cells, examining both their TCR repertoires and their inhibitory receptor expression. Unsorted bone marrow TCR sequencing covered three healthy donors, three patients in long-term complete remission and three patients relapsing after HSCT. Overall results and qualifications from the work: TCR repertoire comparisons were based on very few samples, with only three individuals included per group for unsorted bone marrow. Transplanted patients showed skewed bone marrow repertoires regardless of outcome: the top 10 alpha clonotypes reached approximately 32% (remission) and almost 40% (relapse) versus about 20% in healthy donors.

Relative to its sample, this clonotype is large (0.1 to 1%). Its antigen remains unidentified. There are no base qualities to consult, and no much larger clone falls within one base. To prepare the library, PCR was applied. A modified RACE PCR protocol, not multiplex PCR, was used to amplify TCR alpha and beta chains from RNA. An Illumina MiSeq was used to sequence the libraries, and raw reads were demultiplexed using sample-specific barcode combinations. On the authors' methods: TCR clonotypes were identified from the sequencing reads using MiXCR software. Using fastp at Q25 and MiXCR, TCRdb reprocessed the public reads and kept productive beta chains. Every CDR3 protein is listed once, alongside the most common genes and DNA of its rows. V and J calls and clone size were set by TCRdb, not the authors. The sample data list about 300 distinct CDR3 sequences, and about a sixth of these were observed just once. The ten largest account for approximately 12% of the sample.

Bone marrow from healthy donors served as the control group for patient comparisons. V sheds 6 bases and J sheds 3 bases, leaving 14 bases between their ends. CDR1 and CDR2, per the germline V gene, are MNHEY and SVGEGT. The CDR3 numbers 15 residues from cysteine through phenylalanine. The sequence is cut down to CDR3 DNA, 45 bases in frame from base 1. The sequence links TRBV6-2 or TRBV6-3 to TRBJ2-2; the best D guess is TRBD2, with 6 bases matching. The sample consisted of bone marrow. This TCR was recovered from a human donor in good health. Here the CDR3 is given as CASRTVLADTGELFF. The DNA sequence is TGTGCCAGCAGAACGGTACTAGCCGACACCGGGGAGCTGTTTTTT.